At least ten counts were recorded for the clone carrying this T cell receptor (beta chain). Antigen specificity is unknown. CDR3 length: 13 amino acids. The germline CDR1 and CDR2 sequences are MNHEY and SVGAGI. V gave up 7 bases and J gave up 3 bases; unmatched junction bases: 5. These data originate in a study of human T cells and chemical hapten exposure. Looking at the study overall: Enrolled patients were predominantly female and had alopecia areata, totalis or universalis. Study-level findings and limits: Controls had significantly fewer large CDR3 similarity clusters than were formed by expanded TCRs.

TCRdb processed the RACE reads anew with MiXCR; each CDR3 protein has one entry. The table includes 85,000 to 100,000 distinct CDR3 sequences, less than 14% detected once. Time point noted: pre-sensitization, week 0. This sample's treatment: therapeutic diphenylcyclopropenone sensitization with weekly scalp DPC. The source material was whole blood, sampled in connection with sensitization to the hapten diphenylcyclopropenone (DPC). This receptor was obtained from a woman between 55 and 75 years old with alopecia areata. Some clones in this sample may be carry-over from other donors' samples. The V gene is TRBV6-5, the J gene TRBJ1-1, with TRBD1 matching over 7 bases. The CDR3 DNA is TGTGCCAGCAAAAACACAGGGGACACTGAAGCTTTCTTT. Amino acid sequence: CASKNTGDTEAFF.